One sample yielded the 20 T cell receptor beta chains listed below, sequenced in a study of Ad26.COV2.S vaccination and SARS-CoV-2 variants. The method was immunoSEQ multiplex PCR; TCRdb's version includes in-frame clones alone and lacks a portion of them. The table lists over 450,000 clones, 80% to 90% of them singletons, with 1.7% in the top ten. The treatment was: roughly 19 received Ad26.COV2.S at low or high dose, single or two shots; about 5 received placebo; per-sample allocation not given. The samples date from day 63 after the first vaccine or placebo injection. The sample in question was peripheral blood, obtained in a trial of Ad26.COV2.S vaccine versus placebo. The source is a person aged 18-60 years who received the Ad26.COV2.S COVID-19 vaccine or a placebo.

The chain combines TRBV6-5 with TRBJ2-3; D may be TRBD1 (6 bases). V shed 10 bases and J shed 2 bases, with 16 bases lying between them. Germline lookup yields CDR1 MNHEY and CDR2 SVGAGI. The CDR3 totals 14 residues. The DNA for the CDR3 is TGTGCCACCGGCAGGGGACCGAACACAGATACGCAGTATTTT. It is translated as CATGRGPNTDTQYF.

Worth noting for this clone: The same CDR3 also results from other DNA sequences found in this sample. The chain recombines TRBV19 with TRBJ1-1; tentative D call: TRBD1 (6 bases). Deletions cut 6 bases from V and 0 bases from J, with 8 bases between. In germline, CDR1 is LNHDA, CDR2 SQIVND (reference sequence). The CDR3 length is 13 residues. The CDR3 protein is CASRDRLNTEAFF. In DNA, the CDR3 is TGTGCCAGTAGGGACAGACTGAACACTGAAGCTTTCTTT.

The V and J genes are TRBV5-5 and TRBJ2-6; no clear D gene. This CDR3 has 16 amino acids. Germline V gene lookup returns CDR1 SGHKS and CDR2 YYEKEE (reference sequence). Trimming took off 1 base at V and 4 bases at J, with 12 bases between the two ends. The CDR3 reads CASSLWRIGGANVLTF. The CDR3 region has the DNA TGTGCCAGCAGCTTGTGGCGAATCGGAGGGGCCAACGTCCTGACTTTC.

V and J are TRBV7-8 and TRBJ2-6; D is unclear. Trimming cost V 5 bases and J 0 bases, with 20 bases left between them. The CDR3 covers 19 residues. The germline gives CDR1 SGHVS, CDR2 FQNEAQ. Here the CDR3 reads CASSIERVLRPSGANVLTF. CDR3 DNA: TGTGCCAGCAGCATCGAAAGGGTGCTCCGGCCCTCTGGGGCCAACGTCCTGACTTTC.

The J gene is TRBJ2-5, the V gene TRBV5-5, with TRBD2 identical over 12 bases. Germline CDR1 is SGHKS and CDR2 is YYEKEE (reference sequence). With 2 bases clipped from V and 5 bases from J, the junction kept 10 bases outside the gene matches. This CDR3 is built from 17 residues. The CDR3 spells CASSLGQTSGSGETQYF. DNA of the CDR3: TGTGCCAGCAGCTTAGGACAGACTAGCGGGAGCGGGGAGACCCAGTACTTC.

The chain employs TRBV2 and TRBJ2-1, with D uncertain. CDR1 and CDR2 (germline): SNHLY, FYNNEI. The CDR3 consists of 11 residues. V lost 5 bases to trimming and J lost 8 bases, with 7 bases between them. The CDR3 bases are TGTGCCAGCAGTAAGGTGGATGAGCAGTTCTTC. This translates into CASSKVDEQFF.

Here the CDR3 DNA reads TGTGCCAGCAGAAAAACTGCTGGCGAGCAGTACTTC. Amino acids: CASRKTAGEQYF. The V call is TRBV6-5, the J call TRBJ2-7; D is uncertain. V lost 6 bases, J lost 6 bases, and 12 bases lay in between. Per the germline V gene, CDR1 is MNHEY and CDR2 is SVGAGI. The CDR3 sequence is 12 residues long.

J is TRBJ1-1 and V is TRBV15, with D possibly TRBD1 on 6 matching bases. V gave up 5 bases and J gave up 7 bases, with 14 bases separating them. The CDR3 loop spans 13 amino acids. Germline CDR1 is LNHNV and CDR2 is YYDKDF (reference sequence). CDR3 residues: CATSRGTQSEAFF. The CDR3 bases are TGTGCCACCAGCCGAGGGACACAAAGTGAAGCTTTCTTT.

The rearrangement links TRBV6-5 to TRBJ2-3; D might be TRBD2 (6 bases). Trimming stripped 2 bases from V and 3 bases from J, with 15 bases between. The CDR3 loop spans 16 amino acids. Germline V gene data show CDR1 as MNHEY and CDR2 as SVGAGI. In DNA form, the CDR3 reads TGTGCCAGCAGTTACCAAACGGGCGGGGAAACAGATACGCAGTATTTT. Its translation is CASSYQTGGETDTQYF.

The genes are TRBV19 and TRBJ2-3, with D uncertain. CDR1 LNHDA and CDR2 SQIVND come from the germline V gene (reference sequence). The CDR3 runs to 14 residues. V lost 3 bases and J lost 0, with 7 bases in between. CDR3 sequence: CASSMLGSTDTQYF. CDR3 nucleotides: TGTGCCAGTAGTATGTTGGGCAGCACAGATACGCAGTATTTT.

Remarks on this clone: The sample contains more than one DNA sequence encoding this CDR3. The chain recombines TRBV6-2 or TRBV6-3 with TRBJ2-6; maybe TRBD1 (5 bases). From germline, CDR1 is MNHEY and CDR2 SVGEGT. V was pared by 4 bases and J by 0 bases, with 7 bases between. The CDR3 sequence is 15 residues long. In DNA, the CDR3 is TGTGCCAGCAGTTCGACAGTCTCTGGGGCCAACGTCCTGACTTTC. Translating gives CASSSTVSGANVLTF.

This sequence joins TRBV18 and TRBJ1-3; no definite D call. The germline V and J ends were trimmed by 2 bases and 2 bases, with 10 bases remaining between them. Germline V gene data show CDR1 as KGHSH and CDR2 as LQKENI. There are 15 residues in the CDR3. The CDR3 protein is CASSPNSGPGNTIYF. The DNA for the CDR3 is TGTGCCAGCTCACCAAATTCAGGCCCTGGAAACACCATATATTTT. Full variable domain (outside the CDR3, taken from reference TRBV18 and TRBJ1-3): NAGVMQNPRHLVRRRGQEARLRCSPMKGHSHVYWYRQLPEEGLKFMVYLQKENIIDESGMPKERFSAEFPKEGPSILRIQQVVRGDSAAYFCASSPNSGPGNTIYFGEGSWLTVV.

This chain uses TRBV28 with TRBJ2-7; weak D call: TRBD2 (5 bases). This CDR3 has 13 amino acids. V was shortened by 6 bases and J by 0 bases, with 9 bases between the two germline ends. Per the germline V gene, CDR1 is MDHEN and CDR2 is SYDVKM. CDR3 DNA: TGTGCCAGCAGCCTAGGGAGCTCCTACGAGCAGTACTTC. It specifies CASSLGSSYEQYF.

The V gene is TRBV3-1 (or the pseudogene TRBV3-2), the J gene TRBJ1-1, with 9 bases fitting TRBD1. The V and J ends lost 3 bases and 1 base, in that order; junction bases with no gene match: 15. In germline, CDR1 is LGHDT, CDR2 YNNKEL (reference sequence). The CDR3 loop spans 19 amino acids. This CDR3 is CASSQEKDRGPEPNTEAFF. For the CDR3, the DNA is TGTGCCAGCAGCCAGGAGAAGGACAGGGGTCCCGAGCCGAACACTGAAGCTTTCTTT.

Judged by abundance, this clone is medium-sized. The chain couples TRBV7-4 to TRBJ2-3; 7 bases agree with TRBD2. CDR1 is SGHVT and CDR2 is SQSDAQ in the germline V gene. The CDR3 totals 16 residues. Germline trimming cut 7 bases from V and 0 bases from J; bases unmatched to any gene: 10. CDR3 DNA: TGTGCCAGCACGATCCCCCTAGCGGAAAGCACAGATACGCAGTATTTT. As protein: CASTIPLAESTDTQYF.

As concerns this clone: One junction end disagrees with the germline gene, perhaps due to a read error. V and J are TRBV7-7 and TRBJ2-1; TRBD2 matches at 12 bases. The germline gives CDR1 SSHAT, CDR2 FNYEAQ (reference sequence). There are 14 residues in the CDR3. The CDR3 nucleotides are TGTGCTAGCAGCAAAGGGACTAGCGGGAATGAGCAGTTCTTC. As protein: CASSKGTSGNEQFF. The full variable domain, completed using reference TRBV7-7 and TRBJ2-1, is GAGVSQSPRYKVTKRGQDVTLRCDPISSHATLYWYQQALGQGPEFLTYFNYEAQPDKSGLPSDRFSAERPEGSISTLTIQRTEQRDSAMYRCASSKGTSGNEQFFGPGTRLTVL.

CDR3 residues: CASSPAGGVLSYEQYF. The DNA for the CDR3 is TGTGCCAGCAGCCCCGCCGGGGGGGTTTTGTCCTACGAGCAGTACTTC. The chain carries TRBV3-1 (or the pseudogene TRBV3-2) and TRBJ2-7; 8 bases are a match to TRBD2. CDR1 and CDR2 (germline): LGHDT, YNNKEL (reference sequence). The CDR3 covers 16 residues. V lost 4 bases, J lost 1 base, and 9 bases stayed unmatched.

The V and J genes are TRBV19 and TRBJ1-3; D is possibly TRBD1 (6 bases). The CDR3 spans 15 residues. Germline loops: CDR1 LNHDA, CDR2 SQIVND (reference sequence). The ends were cut back, 6 bases at V and 0 bases at J, with 12 bases in the middle. The CDR3 DNA sequence: TGTGCCAGTAGCGACAGGCCTAGCTCTGGAAACACCATATATTTT. Its translation: CASSDRPSSGNTIYF.

CDR3 coding DNA: TGTGCCATCCCGGGGCGGGGGAGGAATGAGCAGTTCTTC. Protein sequence: CAIPGRGRNEQFF. This chain joins TRBV28 and TRBJ2-1; 7 nucleotides agree with TRBD2. The CDR3 extends over 13 amino acids. V shed 10 bases and J 7 bases; nucleotides not matched to a gene: 10. In germline, CDR1 is MDHEN, CDR2 SYDVKM.

This CDR3 reads CASSLDRLSGNTIYF. The CDR3 DNA reads as TGTGCCAGCAGCTTAGATCGTCTCTCTGGAAACACCATATATTTT. The chain combines TRBV7-2 with TRBJ1-3, with D hard to call. CDR3 length: 15 amino acids. The ends were cut back, 1 base at V and 0 bases at J, with 7 bases in the middle. In germline, CDR1 is SGHTA, CDR2 FQGNSA. Using reference TRBV7-2 and TRBJ1-3 for the parts outside the CDR3, the full variable domain is GAGVSQSPSNKVTEKGKDVELRCDPISGHTALYWYRQSLGQGLEFLIYFQGNSAPDKSGLPSDRFSAERTGGSVSTLTIQRTQQEDSAVYLCASSLDRLSGNTIYFGEGSWLTVV.